This TCR beta chain was sequenced in a study of blood T cell repertoires in COVID-19. Study-level background: Sample material is recorded as cDNA or gDNA derived from T cells, B-cell-depleted T cells, or PBMCs.

The method was immunoSEQ multiplex PCR; TCRdb's version includes in-frame clones alone and lacks a portion of them. The table includes fewer than 350,000 clones, 81% detected once. This CDR3 region has 13 residues. The germline CDR1 and CDR2 sequences are SQVTM and ANQGSEA. V lost 4 bases and J lost 2, with 11 bases in between. The V gene is TRBV29-1, the J gene TRBJ1-2; weak D call: TRBD1 (6 bases). Sequencing used peripheral blood. The source is a woman in her fifties or sixties with active or convalescent COVID-19. The CDR3 sequence: CSVGDKLNYGYTF. CDR3 DNA: TGCAGCGTTGGGGACAAGTTAAACTATGGCTACACCTTC.